This T cell receptor beta chain derives from a study of control samples from healthy donors and cancer patients. CDR1 is MGHRA and CDR2 is YSYEKL in the germline V gene. The J segment lost 0 bases and the V segment lost 0 bases, leaving 6 bases of the junction unmatched. The CDR3 length is 21 residues. TCRdb keeps only in-frame clones here, not all; method: immunoSEQ multiplex PCR. The sample has around 120,000 clones, approximately 90% seen once. This clonotype was obtained from a woman between 45 and 60 years old with colorectal cancer. The chain employs TRBV4-1 and TRBJ2-6, with 15 bases that match TRBD2. Sequencing was done on a sample of PBMCs. As DNA, the CDR3 is TGCGCCAGCAGCCAAGAAACGGGACTAGCGGGAGGTTACTCTGGGGCCAACGTCCTGACTTTC. Translating gives CASSQETGLAGGYSGANVLTF.